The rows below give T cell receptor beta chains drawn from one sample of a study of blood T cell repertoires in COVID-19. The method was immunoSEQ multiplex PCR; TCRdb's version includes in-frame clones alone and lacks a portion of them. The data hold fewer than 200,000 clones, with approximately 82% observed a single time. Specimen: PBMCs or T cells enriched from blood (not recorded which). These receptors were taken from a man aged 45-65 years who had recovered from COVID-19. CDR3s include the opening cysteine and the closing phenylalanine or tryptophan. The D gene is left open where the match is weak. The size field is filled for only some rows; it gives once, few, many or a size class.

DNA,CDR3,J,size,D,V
TGTGCCAGCAGCCAAAGGGACAGGGGCTCCGAGCAGTACTTC,CASSQRDRGSEQYF,TRBJ2-7,once,TRBD1,TRBV3-1/TRBV3-2
TGTGCCAGCAGCTTTTCTCTGAGGGCGATGAACACTGAAGCTTTCTTT,CASSFSLRAMNTEAFF,TRBJ1-1,NA,NA,TRBV5-6
TGTGCCAGCAGCGCCCGCTCAAACGGGGGAACAGATACGCAGTATTTT,CASSARSNGGTDTQYF,TRBJ2-3,once,NA,TRBV9
TGTGCCAGTCGACAGGGGGAATCCTATAATTCACCCCTCCACTTT,CASRQGESYNSPLHF,TRBJ1-6,NA,TRBD1,TRBV2
TGTGCCAGTAGTACGACAGGGGTCAATTCACCCCTCCACTTT,CASSTTGVNSPLHF,TRBJ1-6,NA,TRBD1,TRBV19
TGTGCCAGCAGTTTATCGATACAGAATGGCTACACCTTC,CASSLSIQNGYTF,TRBJ1-2,NA,NA,TRBV27
TGTGCCAGTAGTATTAACAGGGGGCTTAGTAATGAGCAGTTCTTC,CASSINRGLSNEQFF,TRBJ2-1,NA,TRBD1,TRBV19
TGTGCCAGCAGTTATGGACAGGCCAACAACTATGGCTACACCTTC,CASSYGQANNYGYTF,TRBJ1-2,NA,TRBD1,TRBV6-5
TGTGCCACCAGTGATCCGCGGGGACAGGGTGAGGGCTTGAGCACAGATACGCAGTATTTT,CATSDPRGQGEGLSTDTQYF,TRBJ2-3,NA,TRBD1,TRBV24-1
TGTGCCTGGAGTGTCGGACAGGGCCAAGAGACCCAGTACTTC,CAWSVGQGQETQYF,TRBJ2-5,NA,TRBD1,TRBV30
TGTGCCAGCAGCTTAACGTTACAGGGGGCCGCAACCTTC,CASSLTLQGAATF,TRBJ1-2,NA,TRBD1,TRBV7-3
TGTGCCAGCAGTGCTGACAGGGTTGAAAAACTGTTTTTT,CASSADRVEKLFF,TRBJ1-4,NA,TRBD1,TRBV6-2/TRBV6-3
TGTGCCACCAGTGATACGGTTGAAGCTTTCTTT,CATSDTVEAFF,TRBJ1-1,NA,NA,TRBV24-1
TGTGCCAGTAGTTTAAGGGGGGGACAAGAGACCCAGTACTTC,CASSLRGGQETQYF,TRBJ2-5,NA,NA,TRBV19
TGTGCCAGCAGCTTAAATGGATACAGGGACTACGAGCAGTACTTC,CASSLNGYRDYEQYF,TRBJ2-7,few,NA,TRBV7-9
TGCGCCAGCAGCTTTGGGGGGGGCCCCTACGAGCAGTACTTC,CASSFGGGPYEQYF,TRBJ2-7,NA,NA,TRBV5-1
TGTGCCAGCAGTTACGACAGAAATCAGCCCCAGCATTTT,CASSYDRNQPQHF,TRBJ1-5,NA,NA,TRBV6-5
TGCGCCAGCAGTTCCGCGGGACAGGGGAATGGCTACACCTTC,CASSSAGQGNGYTF,TRBJ1-2,NA,TRBD1,TRBV10-2
TGCGCCAGCAGCCAAGAATATCGGGGAAGCTCTGGAAACACCATATATTTT,CASSQEYRGSSGNTIYF,TRBJ1-3,NA,NA,TRBV4-1
TGCGCCAGCAGCCCATCGGGGAGTTTATTGGATGGCTACACCTTC,CASSPSGSLLDGYTF,TRBJ1-2,NA,NA,TRBV5-1
TGTGCCAGCAGCCTGGGGACAGGGCAAACGAACACTGAAGCTTTCTTT,CASSLGTGQTNTEAFF,TRBJ1-1,NA,TRBD1,TRBV7-6
TGTGCCAGCTGGGACCGTCCGAGGGCGGGGACCGGGGAGCTGTTTTTT,CASWDRPRAGTGELFF,TRBJ2-2,NA,NA,TRBV7-6
TGTGCCAGCAGCCCAGTGGGGAGCGGGGCAGATACGCAGTATTTT,CASSPVGSGADTQYF,TRBJ2-3,NA,TRBD2,TRBV3-1/TRBV3-2
TGTGCCAGCAAGAGGACGACTACCTACGAGCAGTACTTC,CASKRTTTYEQYF,TRBJ2-7,NA,NA,TRBV6-5
TGTGCCAGCAGCTTGGGACAGGGGATAATGAACACTGAAGCTTTCTTT,CASSLGQGIMNTEAFF,TRBJ1-1,NA,TRBD1,TRBV13
TGCGCCAGCAGCCCTGACGGGACAGCATCTGCCTACAATGAGCAGTTCTTC,CASSPDGTASAYNEQFF,TRBJ2-1,once,TRBD1,TRBV5-1
TGTGCCAGCAGCTTGGCTGGACAGGGGGGTGGCTACACCTTC,CASSLAGQGGGYTF,TRBJ1-2,NA,TRBD1,TRBV7-2
TGTGCCACCAGTGATTCCGGGACAGGGCACGAGCAGTACTTC,CATSDSGTGHEQYF,TRBJ2-7,NA,TRBD1,TRBV24-1
TGCGCCAGCAGCTTAAATCTAGACAATGAGCAGTTCTTC,CASSLNLDNEQFF,TRBJ2-1,NA,NA,TRBV5-1
TGTGCCAGCAGCCAACCGGGGGCAGATACGCAGTATTTT,CASSQPGADTQYF,TRBJ2-3,once,NA,TRBV3-1/TRBV3-2
TGTGCCAGCAGCCAAGTCTCGAAGCGAGCCCACTACTTC,CASSQVSKRAHYF,TRBJ2-5,NA,NA,TRBV3-1/TRBV3-2
TGTGCCAGCAGTGAGAACAGGGTACCCCTAACCCTCCACTTT,CASSENRVPLTLHF,TRBJ1-6,NA,NA,TRBV2
TGTGCCAGCAGTCAACACTCGGGTAATGAAAAACTGTTTTTT,CASSQHSGNEKLFF,TRBJ1-4,NA,NA,TRBV7-9
TGTGCCAGCAGCTTAGGAGCGGGGGGGACTCGAGATACGCAGTATTTT,CASSLGAGGTRDTQYF,TRBJ2-3,NA,TRBD2,TRBV7-2
TGTGCCAGCCGAACCCCTGGGGCGTACACCGGGGAGCTGTTTTTT,CASRTPGAYTGELFF,TRBJ2-2,NA,NA,TRBV27
TGCGCCAGCAGCTCCTCCGGGACAGTCCTCTCTGGAAACACCATATATTTT,CASSSSGTVLSGNTIYF,TRBJ1-3,NA,TRBD1,TRBV5-1
TGTGCCATCACTACCGGGACAGGAAACAATGAGCAGTTCTTC,CAITTGTGNNEQFF,TRBJ2-1,once,TRBD1,TRBV10-3
TGTGCCAGTAGTATAGGGCAGGGCCGGTCTCAGCCCCAGCATTTT,CASSIGQGRSQPQHF,TRBJ1-5,NA,NA,TRBV19
TGTGCCAGCAGTGAAGCGCACGGGATCTACACTGAAGCTTTCTTT,CASSEAHGIYTEAFF,TRBJ1-1,NA,NA,TRBV6-1
TGTGCCAGCAGCCCGGGACAGCTCTATCAGCCCCAGCATTTT,CASSPGQLYQPQHF,TRBJ1-5,once,TRBD1,TRBV5-5
TGTGCCAGCAATCGGGCAGGGGATAACACCGGGGAGCTGTTTTTT,CASNRAGDNTGELFF,TRBJ2-2,few,NA,TRBV6-5
TGTGCCAGCAGCCAAGCGGGGGAGGGCCCCTACGAGCAGTACTTC,CASSQAGEGPYEQYF,TRBJ2-7,NA,TRBD2,TRBV4-2
TGTGCCAGCAGGGGGACAGGGGTTAACTATGGCTACACCTTC,CASRGTGVNYGYTF,TRBJ1-2,few,TRBD1,TRBV2
TGTGCCAGCAGTTTCAACAGGGGTTTAATAGATACGCAGTATTTT,CASSFNRGLIDTQYF,TRBJ2-3,NA,TRBD1,TRBV28
TGCGCCAGCAGTCAAGGGCAGGGGGGCCCTTGGGACCTCTACGAGCAGTACTTC,CASSQGQGGPWDLYEQYF,TRBJ2-7,NA,NA,TRBV23-1
TGTGCCAGCAGCCCCGGACTAGCGGCTACCACAGATACGCAGTATTTT,CASSPGLAATTDTQYF,TRBJ2-3,NA,TRBD2,TRBV7-9
TGTGCCAGTAGTTCGACAGGGATTATCAGATATCGCTCGGCTAATGAAAAACTGTTTTTT,CASSSTGIIRYRSANEKLFF,TRBJ1-4,NA,TRBD1,TRBV19
TGTGCCAGCAGCCTAGCGGGGGTGGGCACAGATACGCAGTATTTT,CASSLAGVGTDTQYF,TRBJ2-3,NA,TRBD2,TRBV7-3
TGCGCCAGCAGTGAGTCGAGGCAGGGGGCCGTTTACGAGCAGTACTTC,CASSESRQGAVYEQYF,TRBJ2-7,NA,TRBD1,TRBV10-1
TGTGCTAGTGGGTCAACCGGGACAATCTTTGAGCAGTTCTTC,CASGSTGTIFEQFF,TRBJ2-1,few,NA,TRBV12-5
TGTGCCAGCAGTACTAGGGAGACCCAGTACTTC,CASSTRETQYF,TRBJ2-5,NA,NA,TRBV2
TGTGCCAGCAGCCCAGGCGCGGGCAGGGGGCATACTGAAGCTTTCTTT,CASSPGAGRGHTEAFF,TRBJ1-1,NA,TRBD1,TRBV3-1/TRBV3-2